The T cell receptor beta chain described here comes from a study of preoperative IRX-2 immunotherapy in early breast cancer. The V gene lost 3 bases and the J gene lost 4 bases, with 9 bases spanning the gap. Germline V gene sequence: CDR1 SGHVS, CDR2 FNYEAQ. The CDR3 is 14 residues long. The protocol was immunoSEQ multiplex PCR, while the TCRdb copy is restricted to in-frame clones and leaves out a portion. Among more than 50,000 clones, 94% were seen once, and the ten largest hold roughly 1.5%. This clone was recorded once. The treatment denotes: preoperative locoregional IRX-2 cytokine immunotherapy. This phase Ib study tested locoregional IRX-2 cytokine immunotherapy given before surgery.

The rearrangement links TRBV7-6 to TRBJ1-4; unclear D gene. The specimen was collected from a patient treated with IRX-2 immunotherapy. This TCR was recovered from a human donor with breast cancer. CDR3 amino acids: CASSLLGFNEKLFF. The CDR3 DNA is TGTGCCAGCAGCTTGTTGGGATTTAATGAAAAACTGTTTTTT.